This T cell receptor beta chain came from a study of identifying expanded T cells in peripheral blood. Sequencing used immunoSEQ multiplex PCR; TCRdb keeps in-frame clones, though not all of them. The profile shows roughly 120,000 clones, approximately 90% of them singletons. This CDR3 has 16 residues. Germline V gene data show CDR1 as SGHVS and CDR2 as FQNEAQ. V dropped 4 bases and J dropped 0 bases, with 10 bases sitting between them. The receptor comes from a person aged 18 to 69 in good health. The chain uses TRBV7-8 and TRBJ2-6; D is ambiguous. Input material: blood. The CDR3 DNA sequence: TGTGCCAGCAGCTCTCTGAGTTACTCTGGGGCCAACGTCCTGACTTTC. Protein: CASSSLSYSGANVLTF.